This is a list of T cell receptor beta chains from one sample in a study of T cells after yellow fever vaccination. TCRdb processed the 5' RACE reads anew with MiXCR; each CDR3 protein has one entry. The sample has around 590,000 distinct CDR3 sequences, 9% to 15% seen once. The specimen was PBMCs, collected on the day of the yellow fever booster vaccination. These receptors all stem from a man aged 25 to 45 who received the YFV17D yellow fever vaccine. CDR3s include the opening cysteine and the closing phenylalanine or tryptophan. D genes are given only for firm matches. Only some rows state a clone size, as once, few, many or a class for expanded clones.

>TRBJ2-1|NA|TRBV29-1|TRBD1
TGCAGCGGATTCCGGGACAGGGGTTACAATGAGCAGTTCTTC
CSGFRDRGYNEQFF
>TRBJ2-7|NA|TRBV25-1|TRBD1
TGTGCCAGCAGATCATCGATCAGGGGGCCCGAGCAGTACTTC
CASRSSIRGPEQYF
>TRBJ2-7|NA|TRBV5-1|TRBD2
TGCGCCAGCAGCTTGGCTAGCGGAGCAACCTACGAGCAGTACTTC
CASSLASGATYEQYF
>TRBJ2-1|NA|TRBV5-1|NA
TGCGCCAGCAGCTTGGAAGTAGCTAAAACCTACAATGAGCAGTTCTTC
CASSLEVAKTYNEQFF
>TRBJ2-3|few|TRBV4-1|TRBD2
TGCGCCAGCAGCCAAGCGGGACTAGTAGGTATCACAGATACGCAGTATTTT
CASSQAGLVGITDTQYF
>TRBJ1-3|few|TRBV19|NA
TGTGCCAGTAGGGAGCTGAGCTCTGGAAACACCATATATTTT
CASRELSSGNTIYF
>TRBJ2-5|few|TRBV25-1|NA
TGTGCCAGCAGTGAACTTGATGTAGGAGAGACCCAGTACTTC
CASSELDVGETQYF
>TRBJ2-7|NA|TRBV24-1|NA
TGTGCCACCAGTGACCCAACCGAAGGGCCGTCCTACGAGCAGTACTTC
CATSDPTEGPSYEQYF
>TRBJ1-3|NA|TRBV3-1|NA
TGTGCCAGCAAGCGGGCGGCTGGAAACACCATATATTTT
CASKRAAGNTIYF
>TRBJ2-2|many|TRBV7-9|NA
TGTGCCAGTAGGCCTAACACCGGGGAGCTGTTTTTT
CASRPNTGELFF
>TRBJ2-1|few|TRBV25-1|TRBD1
TGTGCCAGCAGTGCGGGACAGGGAAACTACAATGAGCAGTTCTTC
CASSAGQGNYNEQFF
>TRBJ1-6|few|TRBV12-3/TRBV12-4|NA
TGTGCCAGCACCATGGGGGGGCGGCAATCACCCCTCCACTTT
CASTMGGRQSPLHF
>TRBJ2-1|NA|TRBV5-1|NA
TGCGCCAGCAGCTTCGGACTAAAGAATGAGCAGTTCTTC
CASSFGLKNEQFF
>TRBJ2-2|many|TRBV29-1|NA
TGCAGCGTCGGAAGGTCGGAAAACACCGGGGAGCTGTTTTTT
CSVGRSENTGELFF
>TRBJ2-7|NA|TRBV20-1|TRBD2
TGCAGTGCTAGAGAACAGGGACTAGCGGGATTCGAGCAGTACTTC
CSAREQGLAGFEQYF
>TRBJ2-1|NA|TRBV2|NA
TGTGCCAGCAGTAGGTTGGCGAGTGAGCAGTTCTTC
CASSRLASEQFF
>TRBJ2-2|many|TRBV9|NA
TGTGCCAGCAGCGTGAGCAGCCTCGCGAACACCGGGGAGCTGTTTTTT
CASSVSSLANTGELFF
>TRBJ2-7|few|TRBV9|NA
TGTGCCAGCAGCCCATCCGGGACTCAAACCTACGAGCAGTACTTC
CASSPSGTQTYEQYF
>TRBJ2-3|NA|TRBV29-1|NA
TGCAGCGTTGTAAGAGGAGTAGTTCCGCAGTATTTT
CSVVRGVVPQYF
>TRBJ2-3|few|TRBV7-2|TRBD2
TGTGCCAGCAGCCGACTCGGGACTAGCGGCACAGATACGCAGTATTTT
CASSRLGTSGTDTQYF
>TRBJ2-2|NA|TRBV10-3|NA
TGTGCCATCAGTGAGTCGAATGGCGGGAGGGAGCTGTTTTTT
CAISESNGGRELFF
>TRBJ2-1|many|TRBV14|TRBD2
TGTGCCAGCAGCCCGCTAGCGGGAGATTCCAATGAGCAGTTCTTC
CASSPLAGDSNEQFF
>TRBJ2-2|NA|TRBV2|TRBD2
TGTGCCAGCAGTGATGGAGCGGGAGGGCGGACCGGGGAGCTGTTTTTT
CASSDGAGGRTGELFF
>TRBJ2-3|few|TRBV12-3/TRBV12-4|NA
TGTGCCAGCAGTCCAACCCCCCACAAGGTAGACCACACAGATACGCAGTATTTT
CASSPTPHKVDHTDTQYF
>TRBJ2-5|few|TRBV7-9|TRBD1
TGTGCCAGCAGCTTAGCCCCGAAGACAGGGGGAGAGACCCAGTACTTC
CASSLAPKTGGETQYF
>TRBJ2-2|NA|TRBV2|TRBD2
TGTGCCAGCAGTCCGCTCTGGGCTAGCGGGAGAGATGGGGAGCTGTTTTTT
CASSPLWASGRDGELFF
>TRBJ2-2|NA|TRBV6-2/TRBV6-3|NA
TGTGCCAGCACCCAAAGAAGCGCCGGGGAGCTGTTTTTT
CASTQRSAGELFF
>TRBJ1-3|NA|TRBV7-3|NA
TGTGCCAGCAGCTTAAGGCAGGATATGGACTCTGGAAACACCATATATTTT
CASSLRQDMDSGNTIYF
>TRBJ2-3|few|TRBV30|NA
TGTGCCTGGAGAAGATGGGGTGGGGATACGCAGTATTTT
CAWRRWGGDTQYF